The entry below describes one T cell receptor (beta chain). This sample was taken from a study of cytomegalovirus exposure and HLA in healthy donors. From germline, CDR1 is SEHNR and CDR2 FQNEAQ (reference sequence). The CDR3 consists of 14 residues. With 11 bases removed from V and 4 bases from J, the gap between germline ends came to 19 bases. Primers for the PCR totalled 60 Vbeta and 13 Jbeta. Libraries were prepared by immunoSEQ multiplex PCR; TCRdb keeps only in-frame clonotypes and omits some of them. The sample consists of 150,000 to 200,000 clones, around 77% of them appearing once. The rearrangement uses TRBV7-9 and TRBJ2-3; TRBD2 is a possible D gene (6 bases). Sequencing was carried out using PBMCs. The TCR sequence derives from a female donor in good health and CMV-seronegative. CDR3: CAGSRGSIPDTQYF. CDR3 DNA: TGTGCCGGTTCGCGGGGCTCGATCCCAGATACGCAGTATTTT.